The rows below give T cell receptor beta chains drawn from one sample of a study of blood T cell repertoires in COVID-19. Sequenced by immunoSEQ multiplex PCR; TCRdb stores in-frame clones only, minus some. The repertoire holds 80,000 to 85,000 clones, 70% to 85% seen once, with 13% in the top ten. The sequencing sample was made of peripheral blood. These receptors were obtained from a human donor in a cohort sampled during active COVID-19. Both conserved end residues are part of each CDR3.

j_call	v_call	cdr3_aa
TRBJ2-5	TRBV28	CASSYPGGRETQYF
TRBJ2-3	TRBV13	CASSLVLKRASTGEDTQYF
TRBJ2-5	TRBV5-4	CASSLDTEYQETQYF
TRBJ1-5	TRBV11-2	CASSSDLEGGTTNQPQHF
TRBJ2-5	TRBV5-5	CASSATGLVTQYF
TRBJ1-1	TRBV11-3	CASSGGVNTEAFF
TRBJ1-4	TRBV29-1	CSVATGTANEKLFF
TRBJ2-3	TRBV7-6	CASSLEVAGATDTQYF
TRBJ2-2	TRBV19	CASNGGLNTGELFF
TRBJ2-7	TRBV19	CASSVRLAVNEQYF
TRBJ1-6	TRBV21-1	CASSNRGSPLHF
TRBJ2-7	TRBV11-3	CASSSRDREQYF
TRBJ2-1	TRBV25-1	CASSDRGDEQFF
TRBJ1-2	TRBV7-9	CASSLAGAYGYTF
TRBJ2-3	TRBV11-3	CASSFTSGGADTDTQYF
TRBJ2-7	TRBV3-1/TRBV3-2	CASSQPGYEQYF
TRBJ2-5	TRBV11-3	CASSFPSGGQETQYF